A selection of T cell receptor beta chains follows, all from one sample in a study of T cell responses to AZD1222 COVID-19 vaccine. Sequenced by immunoSEQ multiplex PCR; TCRdb stores in-frame clones only, minus some. The sample lists some 170,000 clones, 85% to 90% occurring once. The input for sequencing was peripheral blood, taken on day 0 of AZD1222 vaccination. Receptors originate from an adult in good health. Both conserved end residues are part of each CDR3. The D gene is left open where the match is weak. Only some rows state a clone size, as once, few, many or a class for expanded clones.

.,TRBJ1-4,TRBD1,TRBV4-3,CASSPGQGNEKLFF,TGCGCCAGCAGCCCGGGACAGGGTAATGAAAAACTGTTTTTT
.,TRBJ1-1,.,TRBV19,CASTIARQNTEAFF,TGTGCCAGTACGATAGCGAGGCAGAACACTGAAGCTTTCTTT
.,TRBJ2-3,.,TRBV6-2/TRBV6-3,CASSYSPPGPDTQYF,TGTGCCAGCAGTTACTCACCGCCGGGGCCAGATACGCAGTATTTT
.,TRBJ1-6,.,TRBV9,CASSSPPGTDGNSPLHF,TGTGCCAGCAGCTCTCCCCCCGGGACGGACGGGAATTCACCCCTCCACTTT
.,TRBJ1-3,.,TRBV10-3,CAIGQGNTIYF,TGTGCCATCGGACAGGGAAACACCATATATTTT
once,TRBJ1-3,.,TRBV3-1/TRBV3-2,CASSQWGALAGNTIYF,TGTGCCAGCAGCCAGTGGGGCGCGCTGGCTGGAAACACCATATATTTT
once,TRBJ2-2,.,TRBV7-2,CASSLRVTGELFF,TGTGCCAGCAGCCTCAGGGTAACCGGGGAGCTGTTTTTT
.,TRBJ2-5,.,TRBV2,CASRREQQETQYF,TGTGCCAGCAGGAGGGAACAGCAAGAGACCCAGTACTTC
.,TRBJ2-1,.,TRBV20-1,CSASHPTQGRDEQFF,TGCAGTGCCAGTCATCCCACACAGGGGAGGGATGAGCAGTTCTTC
.,TRBJ2-1,TRBD2,TRBV5-1,CASSLVVAGGPNEQFF,TGCGCCAGCAGCTTGGTTGTAGCGGGAGGGCCCAATGAGCAGTTCTTC
.,TRBJ2-1,TRBD2,TRBV9,CASSEASGSHGEQFF,TGTGCCAGCAGCGAGGCTAGCGGGAGTCATGGTGAGCAGTTCTTC
once,TRBJ2-3,.,TRBV18,CASSATDGATDTQYF,TGTGCCAGCTCAGCAACCGACGGAGCCACAGATACGCAGTATTTT
.,TRBJ2-1,.,TRBV7-9,CASSRDLAGYNEQFF,TGTGCCAGCAGCCGCGACTTGGCGGGGTACAATGAGCAGTTCTTC
few,TRBJ1-5,TRBD1,TRBV7-2,CASSSNRGNQPQHF,TGTGCCAGCAGCAGTAACAGGGGGAATCAGCCCCAGCATTTT
.,TRBJ2-1,TRBD2,TRBV5-1,CASSFGGGDEQFF,TGCGCCAGCAGCTTCGGCGGGGGTGATGAGCAGTTCTTC
.,TRBJ1-4,.,TRBV7-6,CASSPGVGSWNEKLFF,TGTGCCAGCAGCCCGGGGGTGGGGAGCTGGAATGAAAAACTGTTTTTT
few,TRBJ1-4,.,TRBV6-4,CASSGTSGIGEKLFF,TGTGCCAGCAGCGGGACATCGGGGATCGGCGAAAAACTGTTTTTT
.,TRBJ1-1,.,TRBV6-5,CASFHSGSGAEAFF,TGTGCCAGCTTTCACAGCGGGTCAGGGGCTGAAGCTTTCTTT
.,TRBJ2-7,TRBD1,TRBV6-5,CASSSPTGAYEQYF,TGTGCCAGCAGTTCCCCGACAGGGGCCTACGAGCAGTACTTC
.,TRBJ2-3,TRBD2,TRBV27,CASSTSKGGVTLAGSTDTQYF,TGTGCCAGCAGTACGAGCAAGGGGGGGGTTACCCTAGCGGGAAGCACAGATACGCAGTATTTT
few,TRBJ1-5,TRBD1,TRBV6-6,CASSHGQEPSNQPQHF,TGTGCCAGCAGCCACGGACAGGAGCCTTCCAATCAGCCCCAGCATTTT
.,TRBJ1-1,.,TRBV18,CASSPTWGGHPRKTEAFF,TGTGCCAGCTCACCAACCTGGGGGGGACACCCGAGGAAGACTGAAGCTTTCTTT